The T cell receptor beta chain under discussion was sequenced for a study of memory CD4+ T cells and cytomegalovirus serostatus. The germline V and J ends were trimmed by 5 bases and 2 bases, with 12 bases remaining between them. Germline assignment: CDR1 GTSNPN and CDR2 SVGIG (reference sequence). The CDR3 loop spans 13 amino acids. The data were produced by immunoSEQ multiplex PCR, yet TCRdb's version contains in-frame clones alone and is incomplete. The sample yields around 60,000 clones, approximately 80% seen once. The sort gate was single viable CD3+CD4+CD8-CD45RO+ cells for memory CD4+ T cells.

This clonotype was obtained from an adult in good health and CMV-seronegative. This sequence joins TRBV30 and TRBJ1-1; D is unclear. The source material was memory CD4+ T cells from blood. CDR3: CAWSPGPNTEAFF. CDR3 DNA: TGTGCCTGGTCCCCGGGCCCTAACACTGAAGCTTTCTTT.